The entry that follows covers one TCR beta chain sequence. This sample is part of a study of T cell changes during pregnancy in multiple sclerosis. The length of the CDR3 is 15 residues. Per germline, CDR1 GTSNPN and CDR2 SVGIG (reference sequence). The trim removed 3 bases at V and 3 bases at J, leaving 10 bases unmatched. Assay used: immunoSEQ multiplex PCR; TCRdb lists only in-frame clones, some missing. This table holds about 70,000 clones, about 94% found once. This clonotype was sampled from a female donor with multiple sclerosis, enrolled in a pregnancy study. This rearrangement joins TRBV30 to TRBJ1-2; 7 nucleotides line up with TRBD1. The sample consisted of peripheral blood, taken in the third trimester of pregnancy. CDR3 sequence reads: CAWSRTGAGDYGYTF. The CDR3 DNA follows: TGTGCCTGGAGCCGAACAGGGGCTGGCGACTATGGCTACACCTTC. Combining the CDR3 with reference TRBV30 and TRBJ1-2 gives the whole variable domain SQTIHQWPATLVQPVGSPLSLECTVEGTSNPNLYWYRQAAGRGLQLLFYSVGIGQISSEVPQNLSASRPQDRQFILSSKKLLLSDSGFYLCAWSRTGAGDYGYTFGSGTRLTVV.